Listed here are 23 T cell receptor beta chains from one sample, sequenced in a study of blood T cell repertoires in COVID-19. The table came from immunoSEQ multiplex PCR; TCRdb's copy has only in-frame clones and leaves some out. Counted here are around 30,000 clones, more than 65% occurring once; the ten biggest clones make up approximately 12%. The sequencing sample was made of peripheral blood. The receptors were sampled from a human donor in a cohort sampled during active COVID-19.

The gene calls are TRBV6-2 or TRBV6-3 and TRBJ1-5, with no clear D. Germline CDR1 and CDR2: MNHEY and SVGEGT. Between the trimmed V and J ends, which lost 1 base and 5 bases, there was a span of 9 bases. The CDR3 runs 14 residues. In DNA, the CDR3 is TGTGCCAGCAGTTACTTGAGGGTGGATCAGCCCCAGCATTTT. The encoded protein is CASSYLRVDQPQHF.

The rearrangement joins TRBV11-3 to TRBJ1-6; tentatively, D is TRBD1 (5 bases). Trimming shortened V by 9 bases and J by 14 bases, and 20 bases separated the two germline ends. CDR1 and CDR2 (germline): SGHNT, YENEEA. The CDR3 runs 13 residues. This CDR3 is CARKPEQVLALHF. The CDR3 DNA follows: TGTGCCAGAAAGCCGGAACAGGTTCTGGCCCTCCACTTT.

The chain carries TRBV7-8 and TRBJ2-3; D is unclear. The germline V gene has CDR1 SGHVS and CDR2 FQNEAQ. V lost 5 bases and J 6 bases, leaving 12 bases between the germline ends. The CDR3 length is 13 residues. The CDR3 DNA reads TGTGCCAGCAGCGGCCGCCCGTCGGATACGCAGTATTTT. It yields the protein CASSGRPSDTQYF.

The chain links TRBV5-1 to TRBJ2-1; 7 bases map to TRBD1. V shed 4 bases and J 3 bases; nucleotides not matched to a gene: 4. The CDR3 sequence is 14 residues long. Germline lookup yields CDR1 SGHRS and CDR2 YFSETQ. The CDR3 DNA reads TGCGCCAGCAGCCCTGGGACAGTCTACAATGAGCAGTTCTTC. This codes for CASSPGTVYNEQFF.

The chain couples TRBV18 to TRBJ1-1; TRBD1 matches 7 bases. CDR3 size: 13 residues. Trimming took 8 bases from V and 1 from J; bases not matched to a gene: 4. The germline CDR1 and CDR2 sequences are KGHSH and LQKENI. For the CDR3, the DNA is TGTGCCAGCACAGGGGCTCCGAACACTGAAGCTTTCTTT. Its translation is CASTGAPNTEAFF.

This sequence joins TRBV6-2 or TRBV6-3 and TRBJ2-7; D is possibly TRBD1 (5 bases). V shed 0 bases and J shed 3 bases, with 9 bases lying between them. Germline V gives CDR1 MNHEY, CDR2 SVGEGT. CDR3 length: 14 residues. The CDR3 here is CASSYSPGRYEQYF. CDR3 coding DNA: TGTGCCAGCAGTTACTCGCCAGGGCGCTACGAGCAGTACTTC.

In this sample, this clone turned up once. This sequence joins TRBV6-2 or TRBV6-3 and TRBJ2-7; 9 positions match TRBD1. The CDR3 loop spans 14 amino acids. V shed 4 bases, J shed 3 bases, and the junction held 4 bases outside the gene matches. The germline V gene has CDR1 MNHEY and CDR2 SVGEGT. The DNA for the CDR3 is TGTGCCAGCAGTTGGACAGGGGATTTCTACGAGCAGTACTTC. It translates to CASSWTGDFYEQYF.

The rearrangement links TRBV6-6 to TRBJ2-1, with D perhaps matching TRBD2 (7 bases). The V end lost 5 bases, the J end lost 6 bases, and 20 bases lay between the germline ends. CDR3 length: 16 residues. CDR1 is MNHNY, CDR2 SVGAGI, per germline (reference sequence). CDR3 region: CASSRSSGGGFNEQFF. CDR3 in DNA: TGTGCCAGCAGTCGAAGCTCCGGCGGGGGCTTCAATGAGCAGTTCTTC.

The genes are TRBV7-2 and TRBJ2-5, with D possibly matching TRBD2 (6 bases). The germline V and J ends were trimmed by 1 base and 4 bases, with 10 bases remaining between them. The germline gives CDR1 SGHTA, CDR2 FQGNSA. This CDR3 contains 14 residues. In nucleotides, the CDR3 is TGTGCCAGCAGCTTAGGTCCCGGGGGAGAGACCCAGTACTTC. It translates to CASSLGPGGETQYF.

The chain carries TRBV28 and TRBJ2-4; tentatively, D is TRBD1 (6 bases). The V end was cut by 2 bases, the J end by 2 bases, with 10 bases between. In germline, CDR1 is MDHEN, CDR2 SYDVKM. The CDR3 spans 15 residues. The CDR3 loop is CASSLQGQTKNIQYF. The CDR3 coding sequence is TGTGCCAGCAGTTTACAGGGGCAGACCAAAAACATTCAGTACTTC.

V usage is TRBV7-9 and J usage is TRBJ1-6; TRBD1 matches at 9 bases. Looked up from germline, CDR1 is SEHNR and CDR2 is FQNEAQ (reference sequence). V gave up 5 bases and J gave up 10 bases; unmatched junction bases: 6. The CDR3 loop spans 14 amino acids. Written as DNA, the CDR3 is TGTGCCAGCAGCGCCCCGGGACAGGGATCACCCCTCCACTTT. This translates into CASSAPGQGSPLHF.

The rearrangement links TRBV6-2 or TRBV6-3 to TRBJ1-1, with 10 bases lining up with TRBD1. After removal of 5 bases from V and 3 bases from J, the junction contained 6 bases not matched to a gene. Germline V gene data show CDR1 as MNHEY and CDR2 as SVGEGT. The CDR3 runs 15 residues. CDR3 sequence reads: CASSPGTGADTEAFF. The DNA for the CDR3 is TGTGCCAGCAGTCCCGGGACAGGGGCGGACACTGAAGCTTTCTTT.

The chain is built from TRBV10-3 and TRBJ2-1, with D possibly being TRBD2 (6 bases). CDR3 size: 16 residues. CDR1 and CDR2 (germline): ENHRY, SYGVKD. Trimming stripped 1 base from V and 8 bases from J, with 18 bases between. CDR3 sequence: CAISEYGTQTSDEQFF. The CDR3 bases are TGTGCCATCAGTGAGTACGGGACTCAGACGTCTGATGAGCAGTTCTTC.

The chain combines TRBV5-5 with TRBJ1-6; 7 bases match TRBD1. Germline loops: CDR1 SGHKS, CDR2 YYEKEE (reference sequence). V was pared by 2 bases and J by 7 bases, with 6 bases of the junction left unmatched. The CDR3 runs to 15 residues. The CDR3 DNA reads as TGTGCCAGCAGCTTTTGGGACAGTGAAAATTCACCCCTCCACTTT. Its protein is CASSFWDSENSPLHF.

The chain combines TRBV4-1 with TRBJ1-3; 9 positions match TRBD1. The CDR3 is 16 amino acids. V shed 3 bases, J shed 2 bases, and the junction held 5 bases outside the gene matches. Germline CDR1 reads MGHRA; CDR2 reads YSYEKL. As DNA, the CDR3 is TGCGCCAGCAGCCACTTGGGACAGGGAGCTGGAAACACCATATATTTT. Encoded protein: CASSHLGQGAGNTIYF.

V usage is TRBV6-6 and J usage is TRBJ1-5, with 7 bases aligning to TRBD1. CDR1 is MNHNY and CDR2 is SVGAGI in the germline V gene (reference sequence). With 7 bases clipped from V and 1 base from J, the junction kept 4 bases outside the gene matches. The CDR3 runs to 14 residues. The CDR3 reads CASINRGSNQPQHF. The CDR3 nucleotides read TGTGCCAGCATAAACAGGGGAAGCAATCAGCCCCAGCATTTT.

This chain links TRBV4-1 with TRBJ1-1, with a tentative D call TRBD1 (5 bases). The CDR3 runs 15 residues. Germline CDR1 reads MGHRA; CDR2 reads YSYEKL. The ends were cut back, 1 base at V and 5 bases at J, with 14 bases in the middle. The CDR3 DNA reads TGCGCCAGCAGCCAAGGATGGGGGGATCGGACTGAAGCTTTCTTT. This gives the protein CASSQGWGDRTEAFF.

V and J are TRBV28 and TRBJ2-7; 10 bases line up with TRBD2. Germline assignment: CDR1 MDHEN and CDR2 SYDVKM. The CDR3 sequence is 16 residues long. V trimming: 7 bases; J trimming: 5 bases; junction bases outside the gene matches: 14. CDR3 sequence: CASTSLGLAGVHEQYF. In DNA form, the CDR3 reads TGTGCCAGCACCTCCCTCGGGCTAGCGGGGGTACACGAGCAGTACTTC.

V and J are TRBV10-2 and TRBJ2-5, with 8 bases fitting TRBD2. CDR1 and CDR2 from the germline V gene are WSHSY and SAAADI. With V trimmed by 9 bases and J by 5 bases, 14 bases remained unmatched. The CDR3 spans 15 residues. CDR3 loop: CASSSTGGMGETQYF. The DNA for the CDR3 is TGCGCCAGTAGTTCCACGGGGGGGATGGGGGAGACCCAGTACTTC.

The gene calls are TRBV5-4 and TRBJ1-1, with D possibly being TRBD1 (5 bases). This CDR3 comprises 16 residues. CDR1 SGHNT and CDR2 YYREEE come from the germline V gene (reference sequence). V dropped 2 bases and J dropped 1 base, with 15 bases sitting between them. The CDR3 coding sequence is TGTGCCAGCAGCTTCCCCAAGGGCACAGGGAACACTGAAGCTTTCTTT. It encodes CASSFPKGTGNTEAFF.

The chain employs TRBV5-1 and TRBJ2-7, with a possible D match to TRBD1 (6 bases). Germline V lookup: CDR1 SGHRS, CDR2 YFSETQ. Trimming took off 4 bases at V and 6 bases at J, with 20 bases between the two ends. The length of the CDR3 is 15 residues. DNA of the CDR3: TGCGCCAGCAGCCCGACCGGGACATTAGGCGGCGAGCAGTACTTC. Its translation is CASSPTGTLGGEQYF.

V usage is TRBV5-6 and J usage is TRBJ2-5, with D possibly matching TRBD2 (6 bases). Trimming cost V 1 base and J 5 bases, with 12 bases left between them. CDR1 is SGHDT and CDR2 is YYEEEE in the germline V gene. This CDR3 is 14 amino acids long. CDR3 bases: TGTGCCAGCAGCTTGACGGGACTTGCGGAGACCCAGTACTTC. It codes for CASSLTGLAETQYF.

The chain couples TRBV4-3 to TRBJ2-5; 7 bases align to TRBD2. CDR3 length: 15 amino acids. CDR1 is LGHNA, CDR2 YSLEER, per germline. Trimming removed 3 bases from V and 2 bases from J; junction bases left unmatched: 6. CDR3 protein: CASSQELARQETQYF. CDR3 coding DNA: TGCGCCAGCAGCCAGGAACTAGCGAGGCAAGAGACCCAGTACTTC.